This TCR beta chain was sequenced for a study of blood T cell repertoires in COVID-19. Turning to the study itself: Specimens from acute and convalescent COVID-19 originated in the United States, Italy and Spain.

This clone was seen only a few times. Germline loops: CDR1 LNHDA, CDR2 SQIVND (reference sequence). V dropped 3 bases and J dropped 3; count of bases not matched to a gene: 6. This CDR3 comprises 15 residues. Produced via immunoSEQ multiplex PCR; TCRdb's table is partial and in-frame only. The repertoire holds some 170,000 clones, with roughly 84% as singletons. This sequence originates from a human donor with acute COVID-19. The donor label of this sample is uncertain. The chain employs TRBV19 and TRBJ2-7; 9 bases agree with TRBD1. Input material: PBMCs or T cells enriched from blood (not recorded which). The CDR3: CASSIGQGTGYEQYF. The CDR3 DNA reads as TGTGCCAGTAGTATTGGACAGGGGACGGGCTACGAGCAGTACTTC. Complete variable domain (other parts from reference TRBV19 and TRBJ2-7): DGGITQSPKYLFRKEGQNVTLSCEQNLNHDAMYWYRQDPGQGLRLIYYSQIVNDFQKGDIAEGYSVSREKKESFPLTVTSAQKNPTAFYLCASSIGQGTGYEQYFGPGTRLTVT.